This T cell receptor (beta chain) was documented in a study of shared T cell receptors in the human thymus. Sequenced by immunoSEQ multiplex PCR; TCRdb stores in-frame clones only, minus some. The sample records 630,000 or so clones, about 89% being singletons. These data were also filed under a second study, of human thymus T cells. That study reports: The thymus was resected at corrective cardiac surgery.

What was sequenced was thymocytes. The sequence derives from a boy in the first two years of life with a congenital heart defect.

The CDR3 DNA is TGCGCCAGCAGCTTGCCGGGTGGGTCCGCGAACACCGGGGAGCTGTTTTTT. Amino acid sequence: CASSLPGGSANTGELFF. V gene TRBV5-1 combines with J gene TRBJ2-2; D call uncertain. The CDR3 covers 17 residues. Trimming took 1 base from V and 0 from J, leaving 13 bases between them. From germline, CDR1 is SGHRS and CDR2 YFSETQ. The variable domain in full, with the rest retrieved from reference TRBV5-1 and TRBJ2-2, is KAGVTQTPRYLIKTRGQQVTLSCSPISGHRSVSWYQQTPGQGLQFLFEYFSETQRNKGNFPGRFSGRQFSNSRSEMNVSTLELGDSALYLCASSLPGGSANTGELFFGEGSRLTVL.